This TCR beta chain was captured in a study of neurological immune-mediated disorders. The sample holds many counts of this clonotype. The antigen is not known. Time point denoted: longitudinal time-point 3. A blood bank in Maryland, USA, provided the volunteers who served as healthy controls. Per germline, CDR1 MDHEN and CDR2 SYDVKM. V trimming: 3 bases; J trimming: 3 bases; junction bases outside the gene matches: 6. The CDR3 has 15 residues. Study observations and caveats: Expanded clones shared no CDR3 amino acid sequences across subjects, suggesting private repertoires in all groups. In HTLV-1-associated myelopathy, TCR clonal expansion was greatest, and in multiple sclerosis it was least, below healthy controls.

cDNA was made by 5'RACE with 10-nucleotide random UMIs. TCRdb reanalysed the 5' RACE reads using MiXCR and keeps one entry per CDR3 protein. The sample has fewer than 50,000 distinct CDR3 sequences; about 14% are singletons. The sequence derives from a man younger than 40 in good health. Source material: PBMCs. The V gene is TRBV28, the J gene TRBJ2-3, with TRBD1 matching 7 bases. The CDR3 DNA sequence: TGTGCCAGCAGTTTGGGTGGGACAGTTACAGATACGCAGTATTTT. Amino acids: CASSLGGTVTDTQYF.